This TCR beta chain was found in a study of post-analysis software for immune sequencing data. Broader study findings: TRBV5-6, TRBV5-1 and TRBV20-1 were among 4 or 5 TRBV segments more frequent in patients than controls. Normalized Chao1 diversity was significantly lower in multiple sclerosis patients than in controls. Samples prepared in the same batch strongly co-clustered by F measure.

This CDR3 contains 13 residues. The germline gives CDR1 DFQATT, CDR2 SNEGSKA (reference sequence). V was trimmed by 5 bases and J by 2 bases, leaving 12 bases between them. In the case of this clonotype: Antigen unknown.

Unique molecular identifiers were built into the TCR beta cDNA libraries. Each sample of roughly 1 to 11 million input T cells yielded 500,000 or so cDNA molecules, so each molecule approximated one T cell. MiXCR, run by TCRdb on the PCR reads, gives a single entry per CDR3 protein. The data hold roughly 800,000 distinct CDR3 sequences, with roughly 50% observed a single time. This TCR was sampled from a girl under 18 with multiple sclerosis. This chain joins TRBV20-1 and TRBJ2-5; tentatively, D is TRBD2 (6 bases). The sequenced sample was blood. Here the CDR3 DNA reads TGCAGTGCTTGGGGGGTGGAGCAAGAGACCCAGTACTTC. This gives the protein CSAWGVEQETQYF.